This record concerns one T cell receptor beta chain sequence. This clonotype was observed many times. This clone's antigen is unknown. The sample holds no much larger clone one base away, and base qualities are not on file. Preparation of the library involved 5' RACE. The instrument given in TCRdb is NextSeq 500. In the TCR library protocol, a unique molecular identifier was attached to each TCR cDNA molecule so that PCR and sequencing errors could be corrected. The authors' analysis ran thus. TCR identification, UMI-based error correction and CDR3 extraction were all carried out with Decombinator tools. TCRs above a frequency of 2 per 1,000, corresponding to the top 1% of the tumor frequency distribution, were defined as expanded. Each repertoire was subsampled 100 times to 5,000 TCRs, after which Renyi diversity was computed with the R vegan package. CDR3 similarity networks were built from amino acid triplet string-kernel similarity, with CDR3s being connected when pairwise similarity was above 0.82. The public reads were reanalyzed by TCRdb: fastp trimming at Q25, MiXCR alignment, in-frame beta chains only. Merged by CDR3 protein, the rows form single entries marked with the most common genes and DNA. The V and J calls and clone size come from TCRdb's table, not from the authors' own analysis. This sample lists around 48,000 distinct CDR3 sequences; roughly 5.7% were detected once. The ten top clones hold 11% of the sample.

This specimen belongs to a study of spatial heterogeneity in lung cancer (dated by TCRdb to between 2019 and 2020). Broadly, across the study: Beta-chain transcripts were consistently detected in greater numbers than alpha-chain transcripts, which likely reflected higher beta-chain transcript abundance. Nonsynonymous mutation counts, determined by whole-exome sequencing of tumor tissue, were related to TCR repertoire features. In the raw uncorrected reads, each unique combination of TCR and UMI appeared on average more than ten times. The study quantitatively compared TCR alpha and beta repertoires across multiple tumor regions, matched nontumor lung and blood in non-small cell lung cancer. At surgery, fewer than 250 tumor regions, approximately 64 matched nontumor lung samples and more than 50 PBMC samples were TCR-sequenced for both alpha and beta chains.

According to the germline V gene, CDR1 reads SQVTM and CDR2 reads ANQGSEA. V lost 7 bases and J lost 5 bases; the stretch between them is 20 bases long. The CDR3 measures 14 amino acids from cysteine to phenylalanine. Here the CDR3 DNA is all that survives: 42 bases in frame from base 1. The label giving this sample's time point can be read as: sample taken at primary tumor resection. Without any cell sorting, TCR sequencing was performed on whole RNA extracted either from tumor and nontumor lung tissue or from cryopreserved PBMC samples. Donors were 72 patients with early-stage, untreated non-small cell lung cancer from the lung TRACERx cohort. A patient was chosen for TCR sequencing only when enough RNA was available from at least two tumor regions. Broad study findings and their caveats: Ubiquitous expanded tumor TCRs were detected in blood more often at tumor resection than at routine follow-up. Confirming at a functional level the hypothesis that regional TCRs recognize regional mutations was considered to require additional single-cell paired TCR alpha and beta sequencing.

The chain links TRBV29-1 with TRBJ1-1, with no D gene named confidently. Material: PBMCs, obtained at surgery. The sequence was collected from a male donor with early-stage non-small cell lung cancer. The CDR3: CSGEPASVGTEAFF. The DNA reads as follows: TGCAGCGGAGAGCCAGCTTCCGTTGGGACTGAAGCTTTCTTT.